This entry features one TCR beta chain sequence. The antigen is unknown. These data are taken from a study of T cell repertoires in cytomegalovirus infection. TCRdb re-derived calls from the reads in MiXCR, one entry per CDR3 protein. Among around 430,000 distinct CDR3 sequences listed, about 42% were seen once. Germline-derived CDR1 and CDR2 are SGHTA and FQGNSA. This CDR3 contains 16 residues. Trimming shortened V by 4 bases and J by 3 bases, and 15 bases separated the two germline ends. The sequencing here drew on cultured PBMCs, taken from culture after CMV antigen stimulation. The chain joins TRBV7-2 to TRBJ1-4; TRBD1 is a possible D gene (6 bases). The TCR originated in a human donor in good health (CMV status not recorded). Some clones in this sample may be carry-over from other donors' samples. CDR3 in amino acids: CASSSRGTRPNEKLFF. CDR3 DNA: TGTGCCAGCAGCTCCAGGGGTACAAGACCTAATGAAAAACTGTTTTTT.